This TCR beta chain appears in the sequencing data of a study of yellow fever vaccine responses in identical twins. Germline V gene sequence: CDR1 SGHRS, CDR2 YFSETQ. V lost 3 bases, J lost 0 bases, and 12 bases lay in between. The CDR3 spans 16 residues. TCRdb re-called the RT-PCR reads with MiXCR, one entry per CDR3 protein. The table includes about 4,600 distinct CDR3 sequences, approximately 85% detected once. In its sample, this clonotype was seen once. The starting material was T cells from blood (PBMCs), unsorted or a sorted subset (not recorded which), obtained before or after yellow fever vaccination (not recorded which). The receptor was isolated from a woman between 18 and 30 years old who received the yellow fever vaccine. The chain has TRBV5-1 and TRBJ2-2; D possibly matches TRBD1 or TRBD2 (5 bases each). The CDR3 reads CASSSVGTPNTGELFF. CDR3 DNA: TGCGCCAGCAGCTCGGTCGGGACGCCGAACACCGGGGAGCTGTTTTTT.